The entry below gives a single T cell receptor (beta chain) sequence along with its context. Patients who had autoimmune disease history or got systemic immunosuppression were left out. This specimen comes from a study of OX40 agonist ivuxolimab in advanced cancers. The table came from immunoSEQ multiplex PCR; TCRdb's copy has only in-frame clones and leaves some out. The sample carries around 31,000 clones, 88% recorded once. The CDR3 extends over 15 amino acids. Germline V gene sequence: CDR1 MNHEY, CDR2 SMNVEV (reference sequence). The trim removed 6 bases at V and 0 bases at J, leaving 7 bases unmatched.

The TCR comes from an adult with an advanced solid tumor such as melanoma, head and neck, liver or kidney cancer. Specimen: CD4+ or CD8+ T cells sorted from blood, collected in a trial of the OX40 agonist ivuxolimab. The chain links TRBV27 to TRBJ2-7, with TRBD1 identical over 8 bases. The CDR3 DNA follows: TGTGCCAGCAGCGAAACAGGGGGATTCTCCTACGAGCAGTACTTC. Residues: CASSETGGFSYEQYF.